The entry below gives a single TCR beta chain sequence along with its context. Its matching antigen is unknown. This specimen comes from a study of cytomegalovirus exposure and HLA in healthy donors. The PCR ran on 60 Vbeta and 13 Jbeta primers. Only in-frame clones appear in the TCRdb table, and some are missing; sequencing was by immunoSEQ multiplex PCR. This sample contains 75,000 to 95,000 clones. The CDR3 has 17 amino acids. CDR1 is LNHDA, CDR2 SQIVND, per germline (reference sequence). V gave up 0 bases and J gave up 5 bases; unmatched junction bases: 9. Overall study results and limits: Later analysis showed most CMV-associated TCR beta chains appearing HLA-restricted. An apparent linkage of common viral pathogens to several of the most significant clusters emerged in a later analysis. A few CMV-associated chains proved CMV antigen-specific in vitro.

Sequences were obtained from PBMCs. The chain combines TRBV19 with TRBJ1-5; 8 nucleotides line up with TRBD1. The clonotype was recovered from a woman in her sixties in good health and CMV-seronegative. CDR3 in DNA: TGTGCCAGTAGTATAGATCCCGACAGGGGTTGGTATCAGCCCCAGCATTTT. This gives the protein CASSIDPDRGWYQPQHF.